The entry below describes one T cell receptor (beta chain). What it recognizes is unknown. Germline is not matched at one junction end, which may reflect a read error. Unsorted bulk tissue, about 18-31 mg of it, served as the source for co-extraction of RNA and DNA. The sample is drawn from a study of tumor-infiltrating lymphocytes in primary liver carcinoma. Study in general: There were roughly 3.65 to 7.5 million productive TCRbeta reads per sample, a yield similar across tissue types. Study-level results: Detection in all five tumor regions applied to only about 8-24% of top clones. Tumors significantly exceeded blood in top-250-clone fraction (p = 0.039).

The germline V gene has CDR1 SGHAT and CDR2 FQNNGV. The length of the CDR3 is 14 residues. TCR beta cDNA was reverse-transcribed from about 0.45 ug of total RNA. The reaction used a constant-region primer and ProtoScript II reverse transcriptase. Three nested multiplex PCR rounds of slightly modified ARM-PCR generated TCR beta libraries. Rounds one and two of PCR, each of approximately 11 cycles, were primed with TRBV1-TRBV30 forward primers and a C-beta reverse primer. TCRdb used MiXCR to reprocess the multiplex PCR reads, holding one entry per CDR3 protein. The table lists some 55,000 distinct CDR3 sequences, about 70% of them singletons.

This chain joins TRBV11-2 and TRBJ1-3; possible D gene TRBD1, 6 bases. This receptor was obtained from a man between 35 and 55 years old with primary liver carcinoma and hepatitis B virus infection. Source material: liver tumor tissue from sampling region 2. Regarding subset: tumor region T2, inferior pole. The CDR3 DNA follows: TGTGCCGGCAGCCCCACGACAGGAGGAAATACCATATATTTT. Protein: CAGSPTTGGNTIYF.